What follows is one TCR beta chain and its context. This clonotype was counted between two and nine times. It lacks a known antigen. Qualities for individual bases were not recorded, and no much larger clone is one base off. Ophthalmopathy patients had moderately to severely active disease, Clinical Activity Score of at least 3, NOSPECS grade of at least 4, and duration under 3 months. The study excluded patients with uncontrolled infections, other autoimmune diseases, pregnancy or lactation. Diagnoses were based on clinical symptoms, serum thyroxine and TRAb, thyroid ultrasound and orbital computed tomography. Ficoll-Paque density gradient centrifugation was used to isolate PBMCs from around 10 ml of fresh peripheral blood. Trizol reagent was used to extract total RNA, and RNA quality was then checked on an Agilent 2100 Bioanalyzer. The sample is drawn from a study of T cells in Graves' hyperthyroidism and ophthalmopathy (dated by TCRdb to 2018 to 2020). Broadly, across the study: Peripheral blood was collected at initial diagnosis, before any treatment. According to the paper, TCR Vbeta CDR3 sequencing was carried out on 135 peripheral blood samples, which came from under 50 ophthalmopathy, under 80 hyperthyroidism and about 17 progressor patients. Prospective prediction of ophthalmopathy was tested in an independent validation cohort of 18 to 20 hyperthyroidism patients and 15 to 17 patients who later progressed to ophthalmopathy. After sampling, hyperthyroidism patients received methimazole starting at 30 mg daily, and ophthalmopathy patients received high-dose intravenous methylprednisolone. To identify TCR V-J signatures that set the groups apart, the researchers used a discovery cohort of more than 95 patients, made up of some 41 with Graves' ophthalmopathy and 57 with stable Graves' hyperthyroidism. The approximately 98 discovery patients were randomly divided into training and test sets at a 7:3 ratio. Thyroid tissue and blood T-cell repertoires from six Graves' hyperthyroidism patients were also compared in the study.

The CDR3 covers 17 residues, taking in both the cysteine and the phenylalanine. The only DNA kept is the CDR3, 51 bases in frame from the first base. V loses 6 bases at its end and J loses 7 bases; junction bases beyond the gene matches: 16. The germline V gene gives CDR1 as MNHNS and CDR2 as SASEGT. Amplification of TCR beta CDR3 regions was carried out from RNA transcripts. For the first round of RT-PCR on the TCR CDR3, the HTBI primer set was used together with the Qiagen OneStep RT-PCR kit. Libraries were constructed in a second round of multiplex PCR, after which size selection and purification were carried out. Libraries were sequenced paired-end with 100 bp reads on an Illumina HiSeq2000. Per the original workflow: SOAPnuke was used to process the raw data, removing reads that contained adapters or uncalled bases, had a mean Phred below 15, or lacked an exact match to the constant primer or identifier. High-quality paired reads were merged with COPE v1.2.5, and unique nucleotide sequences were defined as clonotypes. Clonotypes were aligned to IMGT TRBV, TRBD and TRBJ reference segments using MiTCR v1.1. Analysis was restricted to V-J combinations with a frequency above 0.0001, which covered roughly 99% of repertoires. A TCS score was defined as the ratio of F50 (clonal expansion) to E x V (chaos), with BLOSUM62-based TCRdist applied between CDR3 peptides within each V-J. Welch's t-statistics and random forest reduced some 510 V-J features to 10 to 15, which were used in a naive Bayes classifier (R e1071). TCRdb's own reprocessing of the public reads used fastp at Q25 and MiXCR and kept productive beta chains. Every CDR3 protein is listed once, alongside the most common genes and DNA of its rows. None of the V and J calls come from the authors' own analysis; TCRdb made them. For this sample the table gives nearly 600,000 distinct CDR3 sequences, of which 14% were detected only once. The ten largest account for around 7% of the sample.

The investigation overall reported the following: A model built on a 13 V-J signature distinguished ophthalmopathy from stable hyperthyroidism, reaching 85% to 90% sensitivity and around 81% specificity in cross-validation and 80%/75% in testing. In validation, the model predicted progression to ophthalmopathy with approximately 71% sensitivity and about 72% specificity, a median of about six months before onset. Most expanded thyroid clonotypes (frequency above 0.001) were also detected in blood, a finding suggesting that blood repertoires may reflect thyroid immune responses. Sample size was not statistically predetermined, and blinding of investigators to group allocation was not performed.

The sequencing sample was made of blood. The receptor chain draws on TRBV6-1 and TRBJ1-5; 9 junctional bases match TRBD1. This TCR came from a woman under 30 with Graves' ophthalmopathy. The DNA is TGTGCCAGCAGCACCGGGGCGGGACAGGGACCGGGCCAGCCCCAGCATTTT. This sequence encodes CASSTGAGQGPGQPQHF.